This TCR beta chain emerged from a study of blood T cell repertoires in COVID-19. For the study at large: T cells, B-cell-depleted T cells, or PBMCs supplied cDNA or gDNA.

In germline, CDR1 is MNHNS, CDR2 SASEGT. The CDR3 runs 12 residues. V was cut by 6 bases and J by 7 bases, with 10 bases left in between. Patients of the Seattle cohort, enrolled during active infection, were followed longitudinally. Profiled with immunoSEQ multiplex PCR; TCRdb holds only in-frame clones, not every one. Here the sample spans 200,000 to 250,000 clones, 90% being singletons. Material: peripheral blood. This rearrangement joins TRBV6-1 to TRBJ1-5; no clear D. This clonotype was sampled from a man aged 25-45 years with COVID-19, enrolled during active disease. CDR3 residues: CASSFASQPQHF. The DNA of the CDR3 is TGTGCCAGCAGCTTCGCGTCACAGCCCCAGCATTTT.